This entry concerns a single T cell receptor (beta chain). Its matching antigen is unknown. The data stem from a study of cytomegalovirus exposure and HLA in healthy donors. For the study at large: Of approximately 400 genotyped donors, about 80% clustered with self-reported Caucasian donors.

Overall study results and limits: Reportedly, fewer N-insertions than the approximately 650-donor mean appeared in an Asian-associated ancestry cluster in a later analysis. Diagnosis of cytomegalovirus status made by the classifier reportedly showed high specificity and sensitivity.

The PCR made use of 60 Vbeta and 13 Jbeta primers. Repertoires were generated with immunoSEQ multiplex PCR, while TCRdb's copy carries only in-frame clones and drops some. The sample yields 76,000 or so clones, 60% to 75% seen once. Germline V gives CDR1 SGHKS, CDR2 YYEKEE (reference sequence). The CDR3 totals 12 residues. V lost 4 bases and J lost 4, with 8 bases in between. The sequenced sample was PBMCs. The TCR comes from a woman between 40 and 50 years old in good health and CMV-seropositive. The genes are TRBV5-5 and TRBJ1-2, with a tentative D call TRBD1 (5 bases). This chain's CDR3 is CASSLDSYGYTF. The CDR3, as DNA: TGTGCCAGCAGCCTTGACAGCTATGGCTACACCTTC.